A single sample is the source of the 32 T cell receptor beta chains below, sequenced in a study of blood T cell repertoires in COVID-19. Using immunoSEQ multiplex PCR, the repertoire was profiled, and TCRdb retains in-frame clones only, with some absent. This table has tens of thousands of clones, 90% appearing once. The specimen was peripheral blood. These receptors were taken from a human donor in a cohort sampled during active COVID-19.

The chain uses TRBV5-6 and TRBJ2-3, with no clear D. The CDR3 contains 15 residues. Trimming took 1 base from V and 5 from J, leaving 14 bases between them. Germline CDR1 reads SGHDT; CDR2 reads YYEEEE. CDR3 nucleotides: TGTGCCAGCAGCTTGCCCTCACGGCTAGGAGATACGCAGTATTTT. It encodes CASSLPSRLGDTQYF.

The genes are TRBV5-8 and TRBJ1-6; TRBD1 might be the D (6 bases). V shed 4 bases and J shed 4 bases, with 24 bases lying between them. The CDR3 runs to 19 residues. Germline CDR1 and CDR2: SGHTS and YDEGEE. DNA for the CDR3: TGTGCCAGCAGCATATTCCGGGACACGGTCCCTGGGTATAATTCACCCCTCCACTTT. Translation: CASSIFRDTVPGYNSPLHF.

Regarding this clone: Within the sample, other DNA sequences also encode this same CDR3. This chain uses TRBV12-3 or TRBV12-4 with TRBJ1-2; 7 bases line up with TRBD1. This CDR3 has 12 amino acids. Losses at the gene ends were 3 bases for V and 5 bases for J; bases not matched to a gene: 0. CDR3 nucleotide sequence: TGTGCCAGCAGTTTGACAGGGTATGGCTACACCTTC. It encodes CASSLTGYGYTF.

This chain uses TRBV5-1 with TRBJ1-1, with TRBD1 identical over 9 bases. V shed 0 bases, J shed 1 base, and the junction held 4 bases outside the gene matches. Germline loops: CDR1 SGHRS, CDR2 YFSETQ. The CDR3 totals 16 residues. For the CDR3, the DNA is TGCGCCAGCAGCTTGGGGGGACAGGGACCGAACACTGAAGCTTTCTTT. This codes for CASSLGGQGPNTEAFF.

The V gene is TRBV19, the J gene TRBJ1-3, with TRBD1 identical over 7 bases. Per germline, CDR1 LNHDA and CDR2 SQIVND (reference sequence). With 6 bases clipped from V and 0 bases from J, the junction kept 5 bases outside the gene matches. This CDR3 is 15 amino acids long. CDR3 coding DNA: TGTGCCAGTAGCCCACAGGGGAGCTCTGGAAACACCATATATTTT. Encoded protein: CASSPQGSSGNTIYF.

This CDR3 reads CSASFTGGNSPLHF. The CDR3 coding sequence is TGCAGTGCTAGTTTCACAGGGGGGAATTCACCCCTCCACTTT. This chain connects TRBV20-1 to TRBJ1-6, with 8 bases lining up with TRBD1. V was clipped by 3 bases and J by 7 bases; unmatched bases: 5. Germline V gives CDR1 DFQATT, CDR2 SNEGSKA (reference sequence). This CDR3 contains 14 residues.

V and J are TRBV12-5 and TRBJ2-7, with 8 bases identical to TRBD1. The CDR3 sequence is 14 residues long. V was pared by 10 bases and J by 2 bases, with 10 bases of the junction left unmatched. The germline V gene has CDR1 LGHNT and CDR2 FRNRAP. CDR3 loop: CATKTGGDPYEQYF. DNA of the CDR3: TGTGCTACCAAAACAGGGGGTGACCCCTACGAGCAGTACTTC.

This chain uses TRBV19 with TRBJ2-7, with 7 bases aligning to TRBD1. The V and J ends lost 7 bases and 0 bases, in that order; junction bases with no gene match: 9. Looked up from germline, CDR1 is LNHDA and CDR2 is SQIVND (reference sequence). The CDR3 extends over 15 amino acids. CDR3 nucleotides: TGTGCCAGTAATATCGGGACAGAAGACTCCTACGAGCAGTACTTC. This codes for CASNIGTEDSYEQYF.

This clone has only one observation. This chain joins TRBV7-9 and TRBJ1-5; no firm D call. The germline gives CDR1 SEHNR, CDR2 FQNEAQ (reference sequence). Trimming shortened V by 5 bases and J by 2 bases, and 10 bases separated the two germline ends. CDR3 length: 14 amino acids. CDR3 coding DNA: TGTGCCAGCAGCAGGGCGAGTGGCAATCAGCCCCAGCATTTT. Its protein is CASSRASGNQPQHF.

V gene TRBV10-3 combines with J gene TRBJ1-6; 7 bases are shared with TRBD1. The CDR3 loop spans 15 amino acids. V shed 0 bases, J shed 5 bases, and the junction held 1 base outside the gene matches. In germline, CDR1 is ENHRY, CDR2 SYGVKD. The CDR3 DNA is TGTGCCATCAGTGAGTCGGACAGGCATAATTCACCCCTCCACTTT. Translation: CAISESDRHNSPLHF.

The chain links TRBV19 to TRBJ2-2; D unclear. V lost 6 bases, J lost 1 base, and 3 bases lay in between. The CDR3 extends over 12 amino acids. Germline loops: CDR1 LNHDA, CDR2 SQIVND (reference sequence). CDR3 in amino acids: CASSQNTGELFF. CDR3 sequence (DNA): TGTGCCAGTAGCCAGAACACCGGGGAGCTGTTTTTT.

V and J are TRBV5-1 and TRBJ1-3, with 12 bases fitting TRBD1. V lost 4 bases and J lost 0; bases outside the gene matches: 8. The CDR3 extends over 18 amino acids. Germline V gene lookup returns CDR1 SGHRS and CDR2 YFSETQ. CDR3 loop: CASSTTGTGGLSGNTIYF. The DNA for the CDR3 is TGCGCCAGCAGCACTACCGGGACAGGGGGCCTCTCTGGAAACACCATATATTTT.

The chain combines TRBV6-5 with TRBJ1-2; weak D call: TRBD1 (5 bases). Trimming shortened V by 6 bases and J by 4 bases, and 12 bases separated the two germline ends. The CDR3 is made up of 13 amino acids. The germline CDR1 and CDR2 sequences are MNHEY and SVGAGI. CDR3 sequence: CASRRGPPYGYTF. The CDR3 DNA reads TGTGCCAGCAGAAGGGGCCCCCCCTATGGCTACACCTTC.

The V and J genes are TRBV4-3 and TRBJ1-3; D possibly corresponds to TRBD1 (5 bases). The CDR3 is 16 residues long. Trimming pared 1 base from V and 2 bases from J, leaving 12 bases between. CDR1 is LGHNA, CDR2 YSLEER, per germline. The CDR3 bases are TGCGCCAGCAGCCAAGCCCAGGGTTATACTGGAAACACCATATATTTT. Protein: CASSQAQGYTGNTIYF.

The chain joins TRBV14 to TRBJ2-5, with TRBD2 as a possible D gene (6 bases). CDR3 size: 15 residues. The V end lost 1 base, the J end lost 2 bases, and 11 bases lay between the germline ends. Germline CDR1 is SGHDN and CDR2 is FVKESK. The CDR3 sequence: CASSQGGLKQETQYF. CDR3 DNA: TGTGCCAGCAGCCAAGGTGGACTAAAACAAGAGACCCAGTACTTC.

This clone has just a few counts. Written as DNA, the CDR3 is TGTGCCAGCAGTTACGTCCGGGGTGCGTCCCAGTACTTC. This translates into CASSYVRGASQYF. The chain combines TRBV6-5 with TRBJ2-7; tentative D call: TRBD2 (5 bases). V was shortened by 2 bases and J by 10 bases, with 15 bases between the two germline ends. Germline V lookup: CDR1 MNHEY, CDR2 SVGAGI. The CDR3 loop spans 13 amino acids.

The V and J genes are TRBV27 and TRBJ1-1; D perhaps matches TRBD1 (5 bases). The CDR3 loop spans 13 amino acids. CDR1 is MNHEY and CDR2 is SMNVEV in the germline V gene (reference sequence). V was trimmed by 9 bases and J by 6 bases, leaving 17 bases between them. For the CDR3, the DNA is TGTGCCAGTATACAAACAGGACGGGCTGAAGCTTTCTTT. It yields the protein CASIQTGRAEAFF.

The V and J genes are TRBV6-2 or TRBV6-3 and TRBJ1-3; perhaps TRBD1 as D (6 bases). The CDR3 is 17 residues long. The germline V gene has CDR1 MNHEY and CDR2 SVGEGT. Deletions cut 4 bases from V and 1 base from J, with 17 bases between. DNA for the CDR3: TGTGCCAGCAGTTCCTCGACAGGAGGAGGATCTGGAAACACCATATATTTT. Translation: CASSSSTGGGSGNTIYF.

The chain links TRBV5-1 to TRBJ1-6; 7 bases match TRBD1. Germline assignment: CDR1 SGHRS and CDR2 YFSETQ. After removal of 0 bases from V and 8 bases from J, the junction contained 5 bases not matched to a gene. CDR3 size: 15 residues. The CDR3 loop reads CASSLGGQLDSPLHF. Here the CDR3 DNA reads TGCGCCAGCAGCTTGGGGGGACAGTTGGATTCACCCCTCCACTTT.

The rearrangement links TRBV2 to TRBJ2-7, with a weak D call TRBD2 (6 bases). This CDR3 contains 14 residues. CDR1 and CDR2 (germline): SNHLY, FYNNEI. Trimming cost V 3 bases and J 2 bases, with 11 bases left between them. The CDR3 region has the DNA TGTGCCAGCAGTGACGGGGGTGCGGCCTACGAGCAGTACTTC. Amino acid sequence: CASSDGGAAYEQYF.

The V call is TRBV6-6, the J call TRBJ1-4; tentative D call: TRBD1 (6 bases). This CDR3 is 14 amino acids long. Germline CDR1 MNHNY, CDR2 SVGAGI (reference sequence). V dropped 7 bases and J dropped 4 bases, with 13 bases sitting between them. Written as DNA, the CDR3 is TGTGCCAGCAAGTCTAACAGGGATAATGAAAAACTGTTTTTT. It codes for CASKSNRDNEKLFF.

J is TRBJ1-2 and V is TRBV12-3 or TRBV12-4; D is possibly TRBD1 (5 bases). With 7 bases removed from V and 7 bases from J, the gap between germline ends came to 13 bases. The CDR3 spans 12 residues. CDR3 sequence (DNA): TGTGCCAGCACGGGGGTGGGGTTTGGCTACACCTTC. It yields the protein CASTGVGFGYTF.

V usage is TRBV6-5 and J usage is TRBJ2-1; 8 bases are a match to TRBD2. The CDR3 has 13 amino acids. V shed 7 bases, J shed 7 bases, and the junction held 6 bases outside the gene matches. Germline V gives CDR1 MNHEY, CDR2 SVGAGI. For the CDR3, the DNA is TGTGCCAGCATGGCGGGGGGTGGAAATGAGCAGTTCTTC. Protein sequence: CASMAGGGNEQFF.

This clone has a single count. The CDR3 spells CASSPSTGGLDTQYF. CDR3 coding DNA: TGTGCCAGCAGCCCCTCTACGGGGGGGCTAGATACGCAGTATTTT. The chain has TRBV9 and TRBJ2-3; 8 bases are a match to TRBD2. J lost 5 bases, V lost 4 bases, and 9 bases had no gene match. Germline V gives CDR1 SGDLS, CDR2 YYNGEE. The CDR3 contains 15 residues. Together with reference TRBV9 and TRBJ2-3, the CDR3 gives the full variable domain: DSGVTQTPKHLITATGQRVTLRCSPRSGDLSVYWYQQSLDQGLQFLIQYYNGEERAKGNILERFSAQQFPDLHSELNLSSLELGDSALYFCASSPSTGGLDTQYFGPGTRLTVL.

The chain combines TRBV2 with TRBJ2-4, with D possibly being TRBD2 (5 bases). V gave up 4 bases and J gave up 1 base, with 11 bases separating them. There are 15 residues in the CDR3. Germline CDR1 and CDR2: SNHLY and FYNNEI. The CDR3 DNA reads as TGTGCCAGCAGTGCCGACGGACTGGCCAAAAACATTCAGTACTTC. Encoded protein: CASSADGLAKNIQYF.

Remarks on this clone: The same CDR3 also results from other DNA sequences found in this sample. This sequence joins TRBV18 and TRBJ1-2; D is possibly TRBD1 (5 bases). Trimming took off 5 bases at V and 6 bases at J, with 22 bases between the two ends. This CDR3 has 16 residues. The germline V gene has CDR1 KGHSH and CDR2 LQKENI. The DNA of the CDR3 is TGTGCCAGCTCAAATCAAGCCCCAGGAGGGGCGAATGGCTACACCTTC. Amino acid sequence: CASSNQAPGGANGYTF.

This sequence joins TRBV7-2 and TRBJ2-2; a possible D gene is TRBD2 (5 bases). Germline V gives CDR1 SGHTA, CDR2 FQGNSA. V lost 1 base, J lost 1 base, and 10 bases lay in between. This CDR3 spans 16 amino acids. The CDR3 region is CASSLDPGWNTGELFF. The DNA for the CDR3 is TGTGCCAGCAGCTTAGACCCGGGATGGAACACCGGGGAGCTGTTTTTT.

This sequence joins TRBV25-1 and TRBJ1-1; 8 bases line up with TRBD1. CDR1 MGHDK and CDR2 SYGVNS come from the germline V gene. Trimming cost V 1 base and J 10 bases; bases outside gene matches: 5. CDR3 length equals 13 residues. For the CDR3, the DNA is TGTGCCAGCAGTGAATCTTACAGGGGGATAGCTTTCTTT. Translating it yields CASSESYRGIAFF.

The rearrangement joins TRBV7-9 to TRBJ2-5, with 14 bases aligning to TRBD2. Trimming at V came to 5 bases and at J to 5 bases, leaving 7 bases not matched to a gene. CDR1 SEHNR and CDR2 FQNEAQ come from the germline V gene (reference sequence). This CDR3 region has 16 residues. CDR3 region: CASSQTSGGAVETQYF. In DNA, the CDR3 is TGTGCCAGCAGCCAGACTAGCGGGGGGGCCGTGGAGACCCAGTACTTC.

The gene calls are TRBV5-1 and TRBJ2-7; TRBD1 agrees at 10 bases. The CDR3 runs to 16 residues. CDR1 and CDR2 from the germline V gene are SGHRS and YFSETQ. With V trimmed by 0 bases and J by 4 bases, 7 bases remained unmatched. The CDR3, as DNA: TGCGCCAGCAGCTTGGAGCTGGGACAGGGGAAATACGAGCAGTACTTC. Protein sequence: CASSLELGQGKYEQYF.

This clone was detected once. The CDR3 DNA follows: TGTGCCAGCAGCCGCTCGAGCTCCTACAATGAGCAGTTCTTC. Its protein is CASSRSSSYNEQFF. The chain couples TRBV7-8 to TRBJ2-1; no clear D. CDR3 size: 14 residues. The V gene lost 5 bases and the J gene lost 0 bases, with 8 bases spanning the gap. Germline-derived CDR1 and CDR2 are SGHVS and FQNEAQ.

The rearrangement uses TRBV11-2 and TRBJ2-5, with TRBD2 matching over 9 bases. This CDR3 region has 14 residues. CDR1 is SGHAT and CDR2 is FQNNGV in the germline V gene. The trim removed 5 bases at V and 3 bases at J, leaving 4 bases unmatched. In DNA, the CDR3 is TGTGCCAGCAGCCCCGGACTAGCGAAAGAGACCCAGTACTTC. Its protein is CASSPGLAKETQYF. Complete variable domain (other parts from reference TRBV11-2 and TRBJ2-5): EAGVAQSPRYKIIEKRQSVAFWCNPISGHATLYWYQQILGQGPKLLIQFQNNGVVDDSQLPKDRFSAERLKGVDSTLKIQPAKLEDSAVYLCASSPGLAKETQYFGPGTRLLVL.